One sample yielded the 26 T cell receptor beta chains listed below, sequenced in a study of blood T cell repertoires in COVID-19. Profiled with immunoSEQ multiplex PCR; TCRdb holds only in-frame clones, not every one. The table includes about 140,000 clones, 87% detected once. What was sequenced was PBMCs or T cells enriched from blood (not recorded which). The receptors come from a man aged 55-75 years who had recovered from COVID-19.

The V call is TRBV12-3 or TRBV12-4, the J call TRBJ2-7; 8 bases match TRBD2. J gave up 8 bases and V 1 base, and 4 bases lay outside the gene matches. The CDR3 consists of 13 residues. The CDR3: CASSLGRGGQQYF. As DNA, the CDR3 is TGTGCCAGCAGTTTAGGCCGGGGGGGGCAGCAGTACTTC.

The chain combines TRBV9 with TRBJ1-4; 8 nucleotides match TRBD1. The CDR3 length is 13 residues. Germline V lookup: CDR1 SGDLS, CDR2 YYNGEE. V lost 8 bases to trimming and J lost 7 bases; unmatched junction nucleotides: 7. Written as DNA, the CDR3 is TGTGCCAGTGCGGACAGGGCCAGTGAAAAACTGTTTTTT. Translating gives CASADRASEKLFF.

The rearrangement joins TRBV28 to TRBJ2-1, with 8 bases fitting TRBD1. The length of the CDR3 is 15 residues. Trimming at V came to 4 bases and at J to 5 bases, leaving 7 bases not matched to a gene. Per the germline V gene, CDR1 is MDHEN and CDR2 is SYDVKM. Here the CDR3 reads CASSSGGAPNNEQFF. The DNA for the CDR3 is TGTGCCAGCAGTTCAGGGGGCGCGCCAAACAATGAGCAGTTCTTC. Complete variable domain (other parts from reference TRBV28 and TRBJ2-1): DVKVTQSSRYLVKRTGEKVFLECVQDMDHENMFWYRQDPGLGLRLIYFSYDVKMKEKGDIPEGYSVSREKKERFSLILESASTNQTSMYLCASSSGGAPNNEQFFGPGTRLTVL.

The CDR3 reads CASSVGGRYTDTQYF. The CDR3 nucleotides read TGTGCCAGCAGCGTAGGGGGGAGGTACACAGATACGCAGTATTTT. This chain connects TRBV9 to TRBJ2-3; D perhaps matches TRBD2 (6 bases). The CDR3 spans 15 residues. V shed 0 bases and J shed 2 bases, with 10 bases lying between them. Germline V gives CDR1 SGDLS, CDR2 YYNGEE. Looking up the rest from reference TRBV9 and TRBJ2-3 gives the full variable domain: DSGVTQTPKHLITATGQRVTLRCSPRSGDLSVYWYQQSLDQGLQFLIQYYNGEERAKGNILERFSAQQFPDLHSELNLSSLELGDSALYFCASSVGGRYTDTQYFGPGTRLTVL.

V and J are TRBV9 and TRBJ2-3, with 8 bases that match TRBD2. Germline CDR1 reads SGDLS; CDR2 reads YYNGEE. Germline trimming cut 3 bases from V and 1 base from J; bases unmatched to any gene: 4. The CDR3 runs to 15 residues. The CDR3 sequence is CASSDRAGGTDTQYF. CDR3 in DNA: TGTGCCAGCAGCGATCGAGCGGGGGGCACAGATACGCAGTATTTT.

This chain connects TRBV9 to TRBJ2-4; 7 bases are shared with TRBD2. The ends lost 2 bases at V and 0 bases at J; junction bases unmatched: 17. The CDR3 contains 20 residues. Per the germline V gene, CDR1 is SGDLS and CDR2 is YYNGEE. CDR3 loop: CASSVRGERFTGLAKNIQYF. The CDR3 nucleotides read TGTGCCAGCAGCGTCCGGGGGGAGAGGTTTACTGGACTAGCCAAAAACATTCAGTACTTC.

The V gene is TRBV27, the J gene TRBJ1-2, with D possibly matching TRBD1 (6 bases). V gave up 6 bases and J gave up 2 bases, with 10 bases separating them. The CDR3 runs 13 residues. Looked up from germline, CDR1 is MNHEY and CDR2 is SMNVEV (reference sequence). CDR3 sequence: CASSRGRNYGYTF. CDR3 sequence (DNA): TGTGCCAGCAGCAGGGGAAGGAACTATGGCTACACCTTC.

The chain is built from TRBV19 and TRBJ1-5; the D gene is possibly TRBD1 (5 bases). The CDR3 extends over 13 amino acids. V lost 6 bases and J lost 11, with 17 bases in between. The germline V gene has CDR1 LNHDA and CDR2 SQIVND (reference sequence). The CDR3 spells CASSKAGGQSQHF. The CDR3 nucleotides are TGTGCCAGTAGCAAGGCCGGCGGACAATCCCAGCATTTT.

The chain joins TRBV6-2 or TRBV6-3 to TRBJ2-3; TRBD1 might be the D (5 bases). The CDR3 is made up of 15 amino acids. V was shortened by 6 bases and J by 0 bases, with 13 bases between the two germline ends. CDR1 and CDR2 from the germline V gene are MNHEY and SVGEGT. The CDR3 region is CASSHEGDSTDTQYF. CDR3 nucleotide sequence: TGTGCCAGCAGCCATGAAGGGGATAGCACAGATACGCAGTATTTT.

The chain uses TRBV19 and TRBJ2-7; 8 positions match TRBD1. After removal of 3 bases from V and 3 bases from J, the junction contained 10 bases not matched to a gene. CDR1 and CDR2 from the germline V gene are LNHDA and SQIVND (reference sequence). This CDR3 contains 16 residues. CDR3 nucleotides: TGTGCCAGTAGTATTTATGCAGGGGGCGACGTCTACGAGCAGTACTTC. Translating it yields CASSIYAGGDVYEQYF. Based on the CDR3 plus reference TRBV19 and TRBJ2-7, the full variable domain is DGGITQSPKYLFRKEGQNVTLSCEQNLNHDAMYWYRQDPGQGLRLIYYSQIVNDFQKGDIAEGYSVSREKKESFPLTVTSAQKNPTAFYLCASSIYAGGDVYEQYFGPGTRLTVT.

The chain carries TRBV6-5 and TRBJ2-4; 10 nucleotides match TRBD1. The junction had 6 bases not matched to a gene; V was cut back by 4 bases and J by 9 bases. This CDR3 is 14 amino acids long. CDR1 is MNHEY, CDR2 SVGAGI, per germline. This chain's CDR3 is CASSWDRGNAIQYF. Here the CDR3 DNA reads TGTGCCAGCAGTTGGGACAGGGGTAATGCCATTCAGTACTTC.

V and J are TRBV6-5 and TRBJ1-6; D is unclear. Germline V gene data show CDR1 as MNHEY and CDR2 as SVGAGI. This CDR3 is 13 amino acids long. V was shortened by 2 bases and J by 12 bases, with 11 bases between the two germline ends. The CDR3: CASSYEAVGPLHF. CDR3 sequence (DNA): TGTGCCAGCAGTTACGAGGCCGTCGGACCCCTCCACTTT.

CDR3 residues: CASSLPGQGREQYF. CDR3 DNA sequence: TGTGCCAGCAGTCTACCGGGACAGGGCCGCGAGCAGTACTTC. The chain employs TRBV7-6 and TRBJ2-7; TRBD1 agrees at 9 bases. Per the germline V gene, CDR1 is SGHVS and CDR2 is FNYEAQ. This CDR3 has 14 amino acids. V lost 6 bases to trimming and J lost 6 bases; unmatched junction nucleotides: 9.

V gene TRBV19 combines with J gene TRBJ1-1; D is ambiguous. The V gene lost 6 bases and the J gene lost 0 bases, with 11 bases spanning the gap. The CDR3 has 14 amino acids. Germline loops: CDR1 LNHDA, CDR2 SQIVND (reference sequence). CDR3 sequence reads: CASRQPVMNTEAFF. The CDR3 DNA sequence: TGTGCCAGTAGGCAACCGGTAATGAACACTGAAGCTTTCTTT.

The chain employs TRBV20-1 and TRBJ2-7, with D perhaps matching TRBD2 (6 bases). Germline V gives CDR1 DFQATT, CDR2 SNEGSKA (reference sequence). There are 12 residues in the CDR3. V was shortened by 3 bases and J by 5 bases, with 11 bases between the two germline ends. Here the CDR3 DNA reads TGCAGTGCTAGTGGTAGCGGCGACGAGCAGTACTTC. Translation gives CSASGSGDEQYF.

The V and J genes are TRBV30 and TRBJ1-1; 12 nucleotides align to TRBD1. CDR3 length: 15 amino acids. Germline loops: CDR1 GTSNPN, CDR2 SVGIG (reference sequence). The CDR3 bases are TGTGTACAGGGACAGGGGGCCTTCATGAACACTGAAGCTTTCTTT. Translating gives CVQGQGAFMNTEAFF.

The V call is TRBV5-1, the J call TRBJ1-6; 9 bases agree with TRBD1. Germline V gene sequence: CDR1 SGHRS, CDR2 YFSETQ. Trimming took 4 bases from V and 6 from J; bases not matched to a gene: 5. The CDR3 has 15 amino acids. CDR3 in DNA: TGCGCCAGCAGCGGGGGGACAGGGAGTAATTCACCCCTCCACTTT. Encoded protein: CASSGGTGSNSPLHF.

The chain combines TRBV4-2 with TRBJ1-5; a possible D gene is TRBD1 (6 bases). Germline values: CDR1 LGHNA, CDR2 YNFKEQ. V was shortened by 0 bases and J by 6 bases, with 15 bases between the two germline ends. The CDR3 covers 16 residues. The CDR3 reads CASSQEGQGIGQPQHF. The DNA of the CDR3 is TGTGCCAGCAGCCAAGAAGGTCAGGGGATCGGTCAGCCCCAGCATTTT.

The V and J genes are TRBV6-5 and TRBJ1-2; 9 bases map to TRBD1. The CDR3 has 15 residues. Per the germline V gene, CDR1 is MNHEY and CDR2 is SVGAGI. Trimming removed 8 bases from V and 4 bases from J; junction bases left unmatched: 11. The CDR3 DNA reads as TGTGCCAGCGCATCAACAGGGGGCGCGTCCTATGGCTACACCTTC. Residues: CASASTGGASYGYTF.

The V gene is TRBV7-9, the J gene TRBJ1-1; maybe TRBD1 (5 bases). Per the germline V gene, CDR1 is SEHNR and CDR2 is FQNEAQ (reference sequence). CDR3 length: 17 amino acids. Trimming took off 5 bases at V and 5 bases at J, with 24 bases between the two ends. CDR3 loop: CASSPLGQGTNGTEAFF. CDR3 nucleotides: TGTGCCAGCAGCCCCCTCGGGCAGGGCACGAACGGGACTGAAGCTTTCTTT.

The chain has TRBV12-3 or TRBV12-4 and TRBJ2-2, with D tentatively TRBD2 (5 bases). The length of the CDR3 is 12 residues. V lost 8 bases, J lost 4 bases, and 8 bases lay in between. The CDR3 DNA follows: TGTGCCAGCGCTGCGGGCACCGGGGAGCTGTTTTTT. Residues: CASAAGTGELFF.

This sequence joins TRBV10-3 and TRBJ2-7, with 9 positions matching TRBD1. The V and J ends lost 3 bases and 5 bases, in that order; junction bases with no gene match: 5. The CDR3 totals 14 residues. Germline CDR1 reads ENHRY; CDR2 reads SYGVKD. CDR3: CAISDTGGSNEQYF. The CDR3 DNA follows: TGTGCCATCAGTGACACAGGGGGCTCGAACGAGCAGTACTTC.

This clone was observed a handful of times. The rearrangement links TRBV2 to TRBJ1-1; D is unclear. The germline V and J ends were trimmed by 0 bases and 2 bases, with 4 bases remaining between them. There are 13 residues in the CDR3. Germline values: CDR1 SNHLY, CDR2 FYNNEI. CDR3 coding DNA: TGTGCCAGCAGTGAAGCCAGAAACACTGAAGCTTTCTTT. It encodes CASSEARNTEAFF. Drawing the rest from reference TRBV2 and TRBJ1-1, the complete variable domain is EPEVTQTPSHQVTQMGQEVILRCVPISNHLYFYWYRQILGQKVEFLVSFYNNEISEKSEIFDDQFSVERPDGSNFTLKIRSTKLEDSAMYFCASSEARNTEAFFGQGTRLTVV.

This clone was counted a few times. The rearrangement joins TRBV10-1 to TRBJ1-1; D is perhaps TRBD1 (6 bases). V was shortened by 2 bases and J by 2 bases, with 12 bases between the two germline ends. Germline loops: CDR1 WNHNN, CDR2 SYGVQD (reference sequence). The CDR3 covers 15 residues. CDR3 loop: CASSEKGQKNTEAFF. The CDR3 DNA reads as TGCGCCAGCAGTGAGAAAGGACAGAAAAACACTGAAGCTTTCTTT.

V is TRBV11-2 and J is TRBJ1-2; D gene unclear. V lost 6 bases and J lost 0, with 8 bases in between. The CDR3 is 13 amino acids. The germline V gene has CDR1 SGHAT and CDR2 FQNNGV. The CDR3 nucleotides read TGTGCCAGCAGGGCATCTGCTAACTATGGCTACACCTTC. Translating it yields CASRASANYGYTF. Combining the CDR3 with reference TRBV11-2 and TRBJ1-2 gives the whole variable domain EAGVAQSPRYKIIEKRQSVAFWCNPISGHATLYWYQQILGQGPKLLIQFQNNGVVDDSQLPKDRFSAERLKGVDSTLKIQPAKLEDSAVYLCASRASANYGYTFGSGTRLTVV.

This clone was recorded a few times. The gene calls are TRBV27 and TRBJ1-2; 8 bases agree with TRBD1. V shed 6 bases, J shed 5 bases, and the junction held 11 bases outside the gene matches. The CDR3 spans 15 residues. Per germline, CDR1 MNHEY and CDR2 SMNVEV (reference sequence). The CDR3 bases are TGTGCCAGCAGCGATACGGACAGGGCGAGTTATGGCTACACCTTC. As protein: CASSDTDRASYGYTF.